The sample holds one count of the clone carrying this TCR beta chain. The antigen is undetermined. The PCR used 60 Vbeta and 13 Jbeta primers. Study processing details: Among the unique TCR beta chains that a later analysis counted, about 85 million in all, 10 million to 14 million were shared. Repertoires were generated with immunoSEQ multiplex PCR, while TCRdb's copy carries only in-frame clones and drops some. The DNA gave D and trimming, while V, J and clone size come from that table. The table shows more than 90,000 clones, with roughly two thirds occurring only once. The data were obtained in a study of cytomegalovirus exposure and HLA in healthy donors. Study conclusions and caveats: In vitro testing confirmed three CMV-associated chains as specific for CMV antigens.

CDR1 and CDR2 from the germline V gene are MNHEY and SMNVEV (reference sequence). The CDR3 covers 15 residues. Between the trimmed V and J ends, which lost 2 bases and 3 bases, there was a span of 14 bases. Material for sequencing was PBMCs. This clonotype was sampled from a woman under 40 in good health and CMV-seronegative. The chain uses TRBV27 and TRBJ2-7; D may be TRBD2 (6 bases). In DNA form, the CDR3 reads TGTGCCAGCAGTTTAGGAGGGAGAGCCCTCTACGAGCAGTACTTC. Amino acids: CASSLGGRALYEQYF.